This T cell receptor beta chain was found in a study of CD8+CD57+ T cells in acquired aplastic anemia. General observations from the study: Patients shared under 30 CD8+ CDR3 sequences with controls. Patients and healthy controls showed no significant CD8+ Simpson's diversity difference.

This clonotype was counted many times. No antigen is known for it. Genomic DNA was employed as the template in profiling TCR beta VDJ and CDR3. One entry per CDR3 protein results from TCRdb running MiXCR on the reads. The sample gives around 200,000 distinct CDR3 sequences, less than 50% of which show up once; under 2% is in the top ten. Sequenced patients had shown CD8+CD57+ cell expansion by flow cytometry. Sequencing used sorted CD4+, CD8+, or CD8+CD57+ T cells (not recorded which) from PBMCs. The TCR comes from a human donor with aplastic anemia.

The CDR3 nucleotides read TGTGCCAGCAGCCGAAGGAGATCTGAAGCTTTCTTT. As protein: CASSRRRSEAFF. This sequence joins TRBV7-2 and TRBJ1-1; no reliable D call. From germline, CDR1 is SGHTA and CDR2 FQGNSA. The ends were cut back, 5 bases at V and 6 bases at J, with 10 bases in the middle. This CDR3 contains 12 residues.